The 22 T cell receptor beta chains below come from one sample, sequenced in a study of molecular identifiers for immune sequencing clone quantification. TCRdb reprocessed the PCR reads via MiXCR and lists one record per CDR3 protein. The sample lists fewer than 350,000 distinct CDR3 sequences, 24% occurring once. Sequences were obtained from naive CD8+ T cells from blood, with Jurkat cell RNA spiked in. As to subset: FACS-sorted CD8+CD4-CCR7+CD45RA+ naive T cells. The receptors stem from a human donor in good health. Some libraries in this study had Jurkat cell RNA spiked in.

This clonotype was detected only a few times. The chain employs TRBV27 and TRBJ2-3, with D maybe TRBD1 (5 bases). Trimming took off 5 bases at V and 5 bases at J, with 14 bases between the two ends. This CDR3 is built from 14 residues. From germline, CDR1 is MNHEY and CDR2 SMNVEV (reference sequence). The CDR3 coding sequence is TGTGCCAGCAGTGGAATCCCGACAGTAGATACGCAGTATTTT. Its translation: CASSGIPTVDTQYF.

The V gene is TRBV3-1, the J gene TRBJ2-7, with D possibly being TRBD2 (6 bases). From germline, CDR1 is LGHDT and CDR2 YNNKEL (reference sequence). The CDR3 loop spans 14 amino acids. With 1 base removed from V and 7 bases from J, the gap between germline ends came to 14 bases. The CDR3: CASSQVGPGEEQYF. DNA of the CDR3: TGTGCCAGCAGCCAAGTGGGGCCGGGGGAGGAGCAGTACTTC.

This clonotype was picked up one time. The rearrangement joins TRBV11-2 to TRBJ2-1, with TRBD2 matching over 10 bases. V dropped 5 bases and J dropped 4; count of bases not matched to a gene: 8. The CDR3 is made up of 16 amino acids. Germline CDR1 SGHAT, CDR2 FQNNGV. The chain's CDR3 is CASSPALAGDYNEQFF. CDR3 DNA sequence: TGTGCCAGCAGCCCGGCCCTAGCGGGGGATTACAATGAGCAGTTCTTC.

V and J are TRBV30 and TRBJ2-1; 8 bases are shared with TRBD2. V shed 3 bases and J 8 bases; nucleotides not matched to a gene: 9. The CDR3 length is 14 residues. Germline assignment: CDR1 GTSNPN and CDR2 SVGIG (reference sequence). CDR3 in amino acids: CAWSGTRVSDEQFF. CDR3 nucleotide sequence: TGTGCCTGGAGCGGGACTAGGGTTTCCGATGAGCAGTTCTTC.

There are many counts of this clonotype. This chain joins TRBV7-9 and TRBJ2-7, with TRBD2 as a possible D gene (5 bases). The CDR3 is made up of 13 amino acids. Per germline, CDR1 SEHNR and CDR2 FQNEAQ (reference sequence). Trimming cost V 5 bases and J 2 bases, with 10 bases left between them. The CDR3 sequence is CASSLPGTYEQYF. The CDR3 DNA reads TGTGCCAGCAGCCTGCCCGGGACCTACGAGCAGTACTTC.

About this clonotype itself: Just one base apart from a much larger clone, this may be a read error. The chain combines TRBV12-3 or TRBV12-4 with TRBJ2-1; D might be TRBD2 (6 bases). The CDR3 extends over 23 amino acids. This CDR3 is CASTLLIDRPSGWGSGVYSEQFF. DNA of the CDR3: TGTGCCAGCACCCTCCTCATCGACAGACCCAGCGGCTGGGGTAGCGGAGTCTACAGTGAGCAGTTCTTC.

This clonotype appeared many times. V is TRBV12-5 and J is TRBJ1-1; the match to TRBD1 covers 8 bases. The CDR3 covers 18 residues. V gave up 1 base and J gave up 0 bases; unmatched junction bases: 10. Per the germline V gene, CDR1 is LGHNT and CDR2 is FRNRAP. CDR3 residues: CASGLELYTDRVNTEAFF. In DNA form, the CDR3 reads TGTGCTAGTGGTTTGGAACTATATACGGACAGGGTGAACACTGAAGCTTTCTTT.

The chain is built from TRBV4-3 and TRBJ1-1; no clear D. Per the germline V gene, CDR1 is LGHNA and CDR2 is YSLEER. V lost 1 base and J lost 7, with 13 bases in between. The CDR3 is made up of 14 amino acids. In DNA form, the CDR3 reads TGCGCCAGCAGCCAAGGCTTTAAAGGGATTGAAGCTTTCTTT. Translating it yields CASSQGFKGIEAFF.

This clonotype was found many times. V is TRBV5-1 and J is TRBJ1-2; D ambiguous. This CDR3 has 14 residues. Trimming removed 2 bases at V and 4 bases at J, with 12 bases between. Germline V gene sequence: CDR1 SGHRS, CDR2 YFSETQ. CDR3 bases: TGCGCCAGCAGCTTCAAGGAAGGGAGCTATGGCTACACCTTC. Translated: CASSFKEGSYGYTF.

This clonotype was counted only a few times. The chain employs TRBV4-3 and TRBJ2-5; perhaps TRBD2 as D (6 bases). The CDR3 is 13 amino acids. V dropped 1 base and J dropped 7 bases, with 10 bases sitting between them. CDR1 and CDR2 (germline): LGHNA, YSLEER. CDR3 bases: TGCGCCAGCAGCCAAGCGGCCGGGGGGACCCAGTACTTC. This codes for CASSQAAGGTQYF.

CDR3 in DNA: TGTGCCAGCAGCCAGTCCCCCGCTATTAATTCACCCCTCCACTTT. Amino acid sequence: CASSQSPAINSPLHF. The J gene is TRBJ1-6, the V gene TRBV27, with unresolved D. Trimming removed 6 bases at V and 6 bases at J, with 15 bases between. CDR3 size: 15 residues. The germline gives CDR1 MNHEY, CDR2 SMNVEV (reference sequence).

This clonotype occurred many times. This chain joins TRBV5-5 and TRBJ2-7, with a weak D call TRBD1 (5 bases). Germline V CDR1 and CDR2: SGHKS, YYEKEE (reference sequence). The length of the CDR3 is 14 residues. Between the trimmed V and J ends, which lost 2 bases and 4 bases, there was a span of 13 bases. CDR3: CASSFVREGYEQYF. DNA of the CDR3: TGTGCCAGCAGCTTCGTCAGGGAAGGGTACGAGCAGTACTTC. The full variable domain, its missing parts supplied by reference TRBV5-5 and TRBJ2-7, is DAGVTQSPTHLIKTRGQQVTLRCSPISGHKSVSWYQQVLGQGPQFIFQYYEKEERGRGNFPDRFSARQFPNYSSELNVNALLLGDSALYLCASSFVREGYEQYFGPGTRLTVT.

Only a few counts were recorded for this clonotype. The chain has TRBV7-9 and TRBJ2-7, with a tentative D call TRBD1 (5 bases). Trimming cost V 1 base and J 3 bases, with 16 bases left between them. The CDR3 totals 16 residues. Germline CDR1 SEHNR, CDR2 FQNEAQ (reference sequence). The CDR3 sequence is CASSLVSRGQRYEQYF. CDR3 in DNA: TGTGCCAGCAGCTTAGTTTCTAGGGGCCAACGCTACGAGCAGTACTTC.

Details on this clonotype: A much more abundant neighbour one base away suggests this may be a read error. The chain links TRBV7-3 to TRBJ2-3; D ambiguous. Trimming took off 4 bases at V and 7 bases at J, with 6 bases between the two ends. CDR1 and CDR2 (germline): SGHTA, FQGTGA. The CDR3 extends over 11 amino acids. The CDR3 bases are TGTGCCAGCAGCTCGGGCTATACGCAGTATTTT. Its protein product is CASSSGYTQYF.

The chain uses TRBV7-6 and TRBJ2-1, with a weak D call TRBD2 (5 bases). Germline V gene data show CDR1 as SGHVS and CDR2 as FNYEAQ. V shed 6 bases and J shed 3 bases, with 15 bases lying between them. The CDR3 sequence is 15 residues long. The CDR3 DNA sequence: TGTGCCAGCAGTCCCGAGGGAAGTCTCTACAATGAGCAGTTCTTC. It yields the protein CASSPEGSLYNEQFF.

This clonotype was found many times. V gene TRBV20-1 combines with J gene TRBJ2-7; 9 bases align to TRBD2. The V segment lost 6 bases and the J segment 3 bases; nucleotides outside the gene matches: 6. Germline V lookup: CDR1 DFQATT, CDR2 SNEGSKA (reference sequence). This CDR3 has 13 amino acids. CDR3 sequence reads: CSAHWREGYEQYF. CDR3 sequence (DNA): TGCAGTGCCCACTGGCGGGAGGGCTACGAGCAGTACTTC.

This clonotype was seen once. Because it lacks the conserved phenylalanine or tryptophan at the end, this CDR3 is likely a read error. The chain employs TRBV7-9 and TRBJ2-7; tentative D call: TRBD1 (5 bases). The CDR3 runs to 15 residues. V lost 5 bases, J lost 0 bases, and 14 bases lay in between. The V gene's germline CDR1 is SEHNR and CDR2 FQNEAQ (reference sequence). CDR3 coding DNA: TGTGCCAGCAGCGGCAGGGCAGAAAGCTCCTACGAGCAGTACTCC. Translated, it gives CASSGRAESSYEQYS.

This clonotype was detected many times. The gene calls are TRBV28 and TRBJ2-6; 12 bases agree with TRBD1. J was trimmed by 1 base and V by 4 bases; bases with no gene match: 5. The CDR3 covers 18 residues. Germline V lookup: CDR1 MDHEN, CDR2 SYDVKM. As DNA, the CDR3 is TGTGCCAGCAGTTCGCCGGGACAGGGGGCTTCTGGGGCCAACGTCCTGACTTTC. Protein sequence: CASSSPGQGASGANVLTF. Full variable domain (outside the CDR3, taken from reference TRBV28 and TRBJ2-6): DVKVTQSSRYLVKRTGEKVFLECVQDMDHENMFWYRQDPGLGLRLIYFSYDVKMKEKGDIPEGYSVSREKKERFSLILESASTNQTSMYLCASSSPGQGASGANVLTFGAGSRLTVL.

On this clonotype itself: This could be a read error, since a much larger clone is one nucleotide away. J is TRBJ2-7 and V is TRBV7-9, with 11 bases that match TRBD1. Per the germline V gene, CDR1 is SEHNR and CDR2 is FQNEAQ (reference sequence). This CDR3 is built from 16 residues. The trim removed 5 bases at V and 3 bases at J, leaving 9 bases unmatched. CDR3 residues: CASSPSGQGAVYEQYF. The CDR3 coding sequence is TGTGCCAGCAGCCCGAGCGGACAGGGGGCTGTCTACGAGCAGTACTTC.

CDR3 loop: CATRAGTPYEQYF. Here the CDR3 DNA reads TGTGCCACAAGGGCGGGTACTCCCTACGAGCAGTACTTC. V and J are TRBV2 and TRBJ2-7; D may be TRBD2 (5 bases). Germline loops: CDR1 SNHLY, CDR2 FYNNEI. V shed 10 bases and J shed 2 bases, with 15 bases lying between them. The CDR3 consists of 13 residues.

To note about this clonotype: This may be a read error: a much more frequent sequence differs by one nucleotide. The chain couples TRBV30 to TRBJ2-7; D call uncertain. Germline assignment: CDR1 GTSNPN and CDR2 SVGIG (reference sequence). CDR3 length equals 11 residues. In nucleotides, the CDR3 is TGTTCCTGGAGTGTCTCCTACGAGCAGTACTTC. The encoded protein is CSWSVSYEQYF.

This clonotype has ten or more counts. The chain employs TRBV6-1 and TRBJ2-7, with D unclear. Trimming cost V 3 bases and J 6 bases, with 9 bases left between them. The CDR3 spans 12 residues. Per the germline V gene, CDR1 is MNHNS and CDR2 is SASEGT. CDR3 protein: CASSDFGSEQYF. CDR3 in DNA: TGTGCCAGCAGTGACTTCGGAAGCGAGCAGTACTTC.